Below, 13 T cell receptor beta chains from the same sample are listed, as sequenced in a study of tumor-infiltrating lymphocytes in glioblastoma multiforme. Three nested ARM-PCR rounds with V-beta and C-beta primers built TCRB libraries. TCRdb called the multiplex PCR reads again in MiXCR, with one record for every CDR3 protein. Of 20,000 or so distinct CDR3 sequences in the sample, 60% to 80% are singletons; the top ten hold about 20%. Input material: peripheral blood. These receptors came from a male donor with glioblastoma.

With regard to this clonotype: This sequence may be a read error, since a much larger clone differs from it by one base. The V gene is TRBV7-9, the J gene TRBJ1-1; D is possibly TRBD1 (6 bases). In germline, CDR1 is SEHNR, CDR2 FQNEAQ (reference sequence). The CDR3 length is 13 residues. The V and J ends lost 5 bases and 7 bases respectively, with 14 bases between them. Here the CDR3 DNA reads TGTGCCAGCAGCCTACTGGGGGGCATTGAAGCTTTCTTT. It specifies CASSLLGGIEAFF.

V gene TRBV20-1 combines with J gene TRBJ2-1, with D tentatively TRBD1 or TRBD2 (5 bases each). V shed 3 bases and J shed 8 bases, with 11 bases lying between them. Germline loops: CDR1 DFQATT, CDR2 SNEGSKA (reference sequence). The CDR3 runs 12 residues. The CDR3 protein is CSASRGSDEQFF. The CDR3 coding sequence is TGCAGTGCTAGTAGGGGTAGCGATGAGCAGTTCTTC.

CDR3 residues: CASSIFSGSLSYEQYF. The DNA for the CDR3 is TGTGCCAGCAGCATCTTTAGCGGGAGTCTGTCCTACGAGCAGTACTTC. The chain uses TRBV11-2 and TRBJ2-7; 9 nucleotides align to TRBD2. V dropped 5 bases and J dropped 1; count of bases not matched to a gene: 9. The CDR3 length is 16 residues. Germline V gene sequence: CDR1 SGHAT, CDR2 FQNNGV.

In the case of this clonotype: One end of the junction is discordant with germline, which a read error may explain. The J gene is TRBJ2-5, the V gene TRBV20-1; D gene unclear. Germline V gene data show CDR1 as DFQATT and CDR2 as SNEGSKA (reference sequence). The CDR3 is made up of 14 amino acids. In DNA, the CDR3 is TGCAGTGCTAGAGATTCTCAGAGGCAAGAGACCCAGTACTTT. This translates into CSARDSQRQETQYF.

This clonotype was seen ten or more times. The V call is TRBV6-1, the J call TRBJ1-2; possibly TRBD1 for D (5 bases). Germline CDR1 MNHNS, CDR2 SASEGT. This CDR3 contains 14 residues. Trimming pared 1 base from V and 9 bases from J, leaving 15 bases between. The CDR3 sequence is CASSEGPGRDSYTF. DNA of the CDR3: TGTGCCAGCAGTGAAGGTCCGGGGCGGGATAGCTACACCTTC.

Remarks on this clonotype: The CDR3 does not close with the conserved phenylalanine or tryptophan, likely indicating a read error. The chain joins TRBV29-1 to TRBJ1-1, with a possible D match to TRBD1 (5 bases). Germline CDR1 SQVTM, CDR2 ANQGSEA. The CDR3 has 14 amino acids. The CDR3 is CTVEDLGPGRVAFL. Here the CDR3 DNA reads TGCACCGTTGAAGATCTCGGGCCAGGGAGAGTAGCTTTCCTT.

The rearrangement uses TRBV20-1 and TRBJ2-5, with D uncertain. The V gene lost 0 bases and the J gene lost 5 bases, with 16 bases spanning the gap. The germline gives CDR1 DFQATT, CDR2 SNEGSKA (reference sequence). The CDR3 length is 15 residues. CDR3 DNA sequence: TGCAGTGCTAGAGATTTCAGTGAGGATGGGGAGACCCAGTACTTC. Translated, it gives CSARDFSEDGETQYF.

A few counts support this clonotype. This rearrangement joins TRBV6-5 to TRBJ1-1; unclear D gene. This CDR3 is built from 14 residues. Trimming pared 3 bases from V and 4 bases from J, leaving 12 bases between. Germline V lookup: CDR1 MNHEY, CDR2 SVGAGI. The CDR3 region is CASSYQEEGTEAFF. The DNA of the CDR3 is TGTGCCAGCAGTTATCAGGAAGAGGGCACTGAAGCTTTCTTT.

This clonotype has more than one count but fewer than ten. This chain links TRBV18 with TRBJ1-5; TRBD1 matches 8 bases. This CDR3 is 17 amino acids long. V dropped 2 bases and J dropped 1; count of bases not matched to a gene: 7. Germline CDR1 and CDR2: KGHSH and LQKENI. The CDR3 here is CASSPRGRGQSNQPQHF. CDR3 nucleotides: TGTGCCAGCTCACCAAGAGGCAGGGGGCAGAGCAATCAGCCCCAGCATTTT.

This clonotype was counted a single time. One end of the junction varies from germline; a read error may be responsible. V usage is TRBV11-2 and J usage is TRBJ1-1; D gene uncertain. Germline V gene sequence: CDR1 SGHAT, CDR2 FQNNGV. This CDR3 is built from 15 residues. The CDR3 sequence: CASSFCRDRHTEASF. The CDR3 DNA follows: TGTGCCAGCAGCTTCTGTAGGGATAGGCACACTGAAGCTTCCTTT.

This clonotype was counted ten times or more. The chain couples TRBV29-1 to TRBJ1-1; perhaps TRBD1 as D (6 bases). Germline loops: CDR1 SQVTM, CDR2 ANQGSEA. V dropped 4 bases and J dropped 0 bases, with 9 bases sitting between them. This CDR3 has 13 amino acids. The CDR3 bases are TGCAGCGTTGTAGGACAGATGAACACTGAAGCTTTCTTT. Protein: CSVVGQMNTEAFF.

The V call is TRBV11-2, the J call TRBJ2-2; possibly TRBD2 for D (6 bases). Germline V gene lookup returns CDR1 SGHAT and CDR2 FQNNGV. Trimming took off 5 bases at V and 6 bases at J, with 16 bases between the two ends. The CDR3 is 15 amino acids. This chain's CDR3 is CASSPALGGAGELFF. Here the CDR3 DNA reads TGTGCCAGCAGCCCAGCCTTGGGGGGAGCCGGGGAGCTGTTTTTT.

The chain is built from TRBV7-9 and TRBJ2-3; 7 positions match TRBD2. Germline CDR1 reads SEHNR; CDR2 reads FQNEAQ (reference sequence). The CDR3 runs to 15 residues. With 2 bases clipped from V and 1 base from J, the junction kept 3 bases outside the gene matches. In nucleotides, the CDR3 is TGTGCCAGCAGCTTAACTAGCGTGGGCACAGATACGCAGTATTTT. Translated: CASSLTSVGTDTQYF.